This T cell receptor beta chain was documented in a study of identical twins. No donor was unhealthy or non-Caucasian. cDNA molecules carried unique molecular identifiers, and template switching added a universal primer site. MiXCR, applied by TCRdb to the 5' RACE reads, yields one record per CDR3 protein. Here the sample spans more than 1.5 million distinct CDR3 sequences, roughly 35% being singletons. This clonotype was seen repeatedly, ten times or more. As yet, its antigen is unknown. The CDR3 totals 14 residues. The V gene's germline CDR1 is MNHNS and CDR2 SASEGT. The trim removed 7 bases at V and 0 bases at J, leaving 3 bases unmatched. Study-wide findings and caveats: Not following the same donors, the study drew its conclusions from cross-sectional statistical analysis.

This sequence joins TRBV6-1 and TRBJ1-5; TRBD1 aligns across 7 bases. This receptor was identified in a newborn girl in good health. The sequencing input was cord blood. The CDR3 loop is CASTGGYSNQPQHF. As DNA, the CDR3 is TGTGCCAGCACAGGGGGTTATAGCAATCAGCCCCAGCATTTT.